This TCR beta chain derives from a study of CD8 T cells in Susac syndrome (dated by TCRdb to the late 2010s). Concerning the study at large: Repertoire sequencing was used to test whether CD8+ T cell activation and differentiation in Susac syndrome was antigen driven. Points the paper makes about the study in general: The study acknowledged that relatively few individuals were included in the TCR sequencing and HLA analysis.

RNA was extracted using the RNeasy kit, and about 0.45 to 1 ug of the RNA was reverse transcribed with random hexamers. The immunoSEQ multiplex PCR assay, covering 54 Vbeta and 13 Jbeta segments, was used to amplify TCR beta CDR3 regions. PCR amplification bias was corrected using a synthetic template baseline for primer optimization and computational correction. As for the authors' bioinformatics: Reads were assigned to V, D and J genes according to IMGT and analyzed in immunoSEQ Analyzer, with only productive sequences retained. Clonality was computed as one minus Shannon entropy normalized by log2 of the number of productive unique sequences. For each patient and control, public and private clones were evaluated within the 100 most prevalent clones. Clones were defined as Susac-specific when absent from the healthy and MS cohorts, from 1,000 to 1,100 published viral clones and from other ImmuneACCESS disease sequences. TCRdb reworked the public reads: Q25 trimming with fastp, MiXCR clone assembly, productive beta chains retained. One record per CDR3 amino acid sequence lists the most common genes and DNA. The V and J calls shown here were made by TCRdb, not taken from the authors' results. The sample profile shows 170,000 or so distinct CDR3 sequences; 80% to 95% of them were found once. Roughly 0.1% of the sample lies in the top ten.

With respect to this clonotype: Its antigen is still unknown. Base quality data are lacking; no much larger clone is found one base away.

The CDR3 covers 18 residues, taking in both the cysteine and the phenylalanine. Only the CDR3 region is kept as DNA, spanning 54 bases read in frame from base 1. Via the germline V gene, CDR1 is MDHEN and CDR2 SYDVKM. V gives up 5 bases and J gives up 5 bases, and the segment between their germline ends measures 25 bases. Peripheral blood CD8+ and CD4+ T cells from healthy donors, Susac syndrome patients and multiple sclerosis patients were profiled by high-throughput TCR beta sequencing. Multiple sclerosis controls were treatment-naive patients with stable or active relapsing-remitting disease fulfilling revised McDonald criteria. Bulk CD8+ and CD4+ T cells were purified by magnetic negative isolation, while CD8+ TEMRA cells were enriched using FACS. Blood was drawn into EDTA tubes, processed within 24 hours, and PBMCs were isolated by density gradient centrifugation. PBMCs intended for TCR sequencing were cryopreserved in liquid nitrogen and were subsequently thawed in a 37 degrees C water bath. The sorted or isolated CD4+, CD8+ and CD8+ TEMRA cells reached a purity of at least 90%.

The chain is encoded by TRBV28 joined to TRBJ2-1, with TRBD2 tentatively as D gene (7 bases match). The sequence came from a human donor with multiple sclerosis. The specimen was CD4+ T cells from PBMCs. The nucleotides read TGTGCCAGCAGTCCGTGGGGCGGGGGCATCGGCTTCAACAATGAGCAGTTCTTC. This encodes CASSPWGGGIGFNNEQFF.